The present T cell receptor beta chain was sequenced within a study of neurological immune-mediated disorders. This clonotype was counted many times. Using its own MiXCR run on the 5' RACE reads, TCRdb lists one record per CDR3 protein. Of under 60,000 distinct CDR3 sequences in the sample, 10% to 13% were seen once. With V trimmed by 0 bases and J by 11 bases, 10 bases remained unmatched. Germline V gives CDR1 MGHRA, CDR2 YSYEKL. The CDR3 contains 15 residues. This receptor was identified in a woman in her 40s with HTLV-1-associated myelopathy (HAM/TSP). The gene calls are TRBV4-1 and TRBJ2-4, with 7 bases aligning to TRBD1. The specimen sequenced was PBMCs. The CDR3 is CASSQEVGTVGLQYF. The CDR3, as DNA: TGCGCCAGCAGCCAAGAAGTTGGGACAGTCGGGCTTCAGTACTTC.